This TCR beta chain is drawn from a study of metastatic and nonmetastatic thyroid tumors. Study-level background: Thyroid patients, malignant and benign, had repertoires compared across blood and tumor or nodule tissue.

V was cut by 10 bases and J by 2 bases, with 18 bases left in between. This CDR3 contains 15 residues. CDR1 MDHEN and CDR2 SYDVKM come from the germline V gene. Concerning this clone itself: What it binds is not known.

From the PCR reads, TCRdb re-called clones with MiXCR. Of tens of thousands of clones in the sample, about 18% are singletons; the top ten hold more than 9%. Among the patients, none had received any treatment before thyroid surgery. Points from the study as a whole: The study reportedly found significantly higher TCR beta diversity in malignant thyroid tumors than benign nodules, in blood and tumor.

The sequence was collected from a female donor with papillary thyroid cancer or a benign thyroid nodule (not recorded which). Some clones in this sample may be carry-over from other donors' samples. Sequenced input: blood. V usage is TRBV28 and J usage is TRBJ1-5; D gene ambiguous. The CDR3 loop is CAISRSAGGNQPQHF. The CDR3 DNA sequence: TGTGCCATCAGCCGCTCAGCGGGCGGCAATCAGCCCCAGCATTTT.